The sequence of this TCR beta chain was determined in a study of cytomegalovirus exposure and HLA in healthy donors. Regarding the study as a whole: A later analysis, which compared TCR beta chains of equal frequency, found the HLA-associated ones more clonally expanded. The CMV antigen specificity of a few CMV-associated chains was confirmed through in vitro analysis. In an earlier analysis, most TCR beta V segments were productive about 87% or about 30% of the time.

This clone was picked up a small number of times. Its antigen remains unidentified. Germline V gene lookup returns CDR1 SGHRS and CDR2 YFSETQ. The CDR3 is 12 amino acids. V shed 7 bases and J shed 5 bases, with 10 bases lying between them. It was with 60 Vbeta and 13 Jbeta primers that the PCR ran. This table comes from immunoSEQ multiplex PCR, and its TCRdb copy is limited to in-frame clones, with some not included. Among 100,000 to 150,000 clones listed, over 70% were seen once. Sequences were obtained from PBMCs. This chain joins TRBV5-1 and TRBJ2-1; D is possibly TRBD2 (6 bases). This clonotype originated in a man aged 18-30 years in good health and CMV-seropositive. DNA for the CDR3: TGCGCCAGCCGGGGGACCGACAATGAGCAGTTCTTC. Residues: CASRGTDNEQFF.